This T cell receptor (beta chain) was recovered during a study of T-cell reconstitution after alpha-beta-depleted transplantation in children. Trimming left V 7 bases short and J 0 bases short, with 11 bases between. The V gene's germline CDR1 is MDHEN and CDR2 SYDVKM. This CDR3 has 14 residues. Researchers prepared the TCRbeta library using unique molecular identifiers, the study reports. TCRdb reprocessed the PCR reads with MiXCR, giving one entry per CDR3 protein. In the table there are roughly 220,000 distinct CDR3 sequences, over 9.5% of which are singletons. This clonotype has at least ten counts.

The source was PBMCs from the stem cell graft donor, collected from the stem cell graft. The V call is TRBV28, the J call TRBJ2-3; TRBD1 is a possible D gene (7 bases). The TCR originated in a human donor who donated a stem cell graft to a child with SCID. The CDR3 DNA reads TGTGCCAGCATTCAGGGGGGTAGCACAGATACGCAGTATTTT. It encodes CASIQGGSTDTQYF.